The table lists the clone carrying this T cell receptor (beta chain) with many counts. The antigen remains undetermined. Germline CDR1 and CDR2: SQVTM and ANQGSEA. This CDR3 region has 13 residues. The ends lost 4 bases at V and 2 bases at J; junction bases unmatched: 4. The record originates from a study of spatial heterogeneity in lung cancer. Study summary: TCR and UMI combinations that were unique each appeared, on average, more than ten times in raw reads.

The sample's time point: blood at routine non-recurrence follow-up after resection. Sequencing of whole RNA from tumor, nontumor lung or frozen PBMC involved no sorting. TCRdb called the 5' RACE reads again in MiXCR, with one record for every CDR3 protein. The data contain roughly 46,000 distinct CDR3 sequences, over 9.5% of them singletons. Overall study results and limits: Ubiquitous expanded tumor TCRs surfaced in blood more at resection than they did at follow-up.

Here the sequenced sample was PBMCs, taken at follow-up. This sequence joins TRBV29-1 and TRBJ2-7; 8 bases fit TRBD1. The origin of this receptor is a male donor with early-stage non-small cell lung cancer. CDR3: CSVGGTGPYEQYF. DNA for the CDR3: TGCAGCGTTGGGGGGACAGGCCCCTACGAGCAGTACTTC.